This entry features one T cell receptor (beta chain) sequence. Its target antigen remains unknown. It has no much larger one-base neighbor in the sample; base qualities were not kept. The source of the sample is a study of Ad26.COV2.S vaccination and SARS-CoV-2 variants (dated by TCRdb to about 2021). About the study as a whole: Vaccine-arm donors were drawn from COV1001, a multicentre, randomized, double-blind, placebo-controlled phase I-IIa trial of Ad26.COV2.S in healthy adults. Dosing of Ad26.COV2.S was intramuscular, at either 5x10^10 or 1x10^11 viral particles, delivered as one shot or as two shots spaced 56 days apart. Throughout the experiments and outcome assessment, investigators stayed blinded to trial group allocation. A total of approximately 30 samples were included in the TCR-sequenced set, comprising roughly 20 Ad26.COV2.S vaccine recipients, 5 placebo recipients and 8 SARS-CoV-2 convalescent individuals. TCRbeta repertoire sequencing was used to assess the specificity and breadth of SARS-CoV-2-reactive T cell receptors after Ad26.COV2.S vaccination. Trial participants were randomized into five groups of five: low-dose or high-dose Ad26.COV2.S given once or twice, or placebo on both occasions.

This specimen's treatment or condition label, per the study, means: 15 to 20 received Ad26.COV2.S at low or high dose, single or two shots; several received placebo; per-sample allocation not given. Repertoires of vaccine and placebo recipients were sequenced from samples collected on day 63 after the first injection. In Cohort 1b, 20 to 25 adults aged 18-55 years were enrolled at a single site in Boston, USA, between 29 July and 7 August 2020. Ad26.COV2.S was a replication-incompetent adenovirus type 26 vector expressing a prefusion-stabilized SARS-CoV-2 spike protein from the original Wuhan strain. TCRbeta CDR3 regions were sequenced with the immunoSEQ Assay. After extraction, genomic DNA underwent amplification by bias-controlled multiplex PCR, followed by high-throughput sequencing. Regarding the original processing steps: To quantify the absolute abundance of each unique TCRbeta CDR3 region, sequences were collapsed and filtered. T cell fraction was estimated by normalizing TCRbeta template counts to usable DNA, which was measured by amplifying reference genes present in all nucleated cells. Repertoire TCRs were annotated as SARS-CoV-2-specific by exact matching of V gene, CDR3 amino acid sequence and J gene to a known reactive TCR set. The reference SARS-CoV-2 TCR set was derived from MIRA and filtered for enrichment in COVID-19-positive ImmuneCODE repertoires, a step that removed public or cross-reactive TCRs. Drawing on the MIRA antigens, annotated TCRs were analysed further at the level of specific ORF or position within ORF. Depth was the summed frequency of annotated unique rearrangements, while breadth was defined as annotated unique rearrangements over total unique productive rearrangements. TCR breadth was compared between groups using two-sided Wilcoxon rank-sum tests. TCRdb took over this immuneACCESS table, retaining in-frame rearrangements with V and J assigned. Such tables are incomplete; in checked studies, under half of the missing clones stem from an unresolved V gene, and the remainder is unexplained. V and J calls and clone size are as listed in that table; D and trimming were resolved from the DNA. A total of hundreds of thousands of clones appear in this sample, roughly 90% of them only once. Over 1.3% of the sample is held by the ten biggest clonotypes.

Study-wide conclusions, independent of this receptor: The study lacked the statistical power to compare responses across vaccine doses or regimens. Non-spike TCR breadth was comparable between vaccine and placebo recipients, consistent with the vaccine containing only spike. The authors noted that total T cell responses may have been underestimated by the TCR breadth and depth analyses. Higher spike-specific TCR breadth was observed in Ad26.COV2.S recipients than in placebo recipients (P = 0.0014). Substantial breadth of spike-specific CD8+ and CD4+ T cell responses was reported after vaccination.

The CDR3, from cysteine to phenylalanine, totals 15 residues. Of the read, only the CDR3 DNA is kept; its 45 bases are in frame from base 1. From a lookup of the germline V gene, CDR1 and CDR2 are SGHRS and YFSETQ. V sheds 4 bases and J sheds 5 bases, leaving 15 bases between their ends. This TCR came from a person between 18 and 59 years old who received the Ad26.COV2.S COVID-19 vaccine or a placebo. The receptor chain draws on TRBV5-1 and TRBJ2-2, with the D call perhaps TRBD1 or TRBD2, as 5 bases match in each case. The sample consisted of peripheral blood, taken in a trial of Ad26.COV2.S vaccine versus placebo. The CDR3 protein: CASSRGPDGTGELFF. The DNA sequence is TGCGCCAGCAGCCGGGGACCCGACGGGACCGGGGAGCTGTTTTTT.